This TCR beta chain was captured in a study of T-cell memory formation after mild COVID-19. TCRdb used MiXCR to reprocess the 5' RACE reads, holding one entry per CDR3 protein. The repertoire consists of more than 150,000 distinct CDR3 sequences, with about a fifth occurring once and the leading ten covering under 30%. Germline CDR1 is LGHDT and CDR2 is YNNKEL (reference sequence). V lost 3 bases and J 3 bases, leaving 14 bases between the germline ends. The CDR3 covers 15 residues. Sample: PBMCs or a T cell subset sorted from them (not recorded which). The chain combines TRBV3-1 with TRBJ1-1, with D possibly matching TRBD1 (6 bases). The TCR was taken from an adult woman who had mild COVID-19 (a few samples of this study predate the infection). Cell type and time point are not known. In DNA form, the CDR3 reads TGTGCCAGCAGCCACCCGAACCAGGGGTACACTGAAGCTTTCTTT. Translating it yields CASSHPNQGYTEAFF.